The present entry profiles one TCR beta chain with its context. This sample was taken from a study of blood T cell repertoires in COVID-19. Study background: The study drew acute and convalescent COVID-19 samples from the United States, Italy and Spain. The analysed material was cDNA or gDNA that came from T cells, B-cell-depleted T cells, or PBMCs.

Deletions cut 7 bases from V and 8 bases from J, with 14 bases between. In germline, CDR1 is LGHNT, CDR2 FRNRAP. This CDR3 has 12 residues. As originally analysed: Reference gene primer amplification yielded estimated nucleated cell counts. TCRdb keeps only in-frame clones here, not all; method: immunoSEQ multiplex PCR. D and trimming were read from the DNA, whereas the V and J calls and clone size are those reported in that table. The table lists approximately 260,000 clones, about 88% of them singletons. Sequenced material: peripheral blood. This receptor was taken from a man aged 18 to 35 with active or convalescent COVID-19. The gene calls are TRBV12-5 and TRBJ2-5; tentative D call: TRBD2 (6 bases). The CDR3 region is CASAQGLPTQYF. The CDR3 region has the DNA TGTGCTAGTGCCCAGGGACTTCCAACCCAGTACTTC.